This T cell receptor (beta chain) was identified during a study of T cells in Graves' hyperthyroidism and ophthalmopathy. Study background: Peripheral blood specimens were obtained at initial diagnosis, prior to any treatment. The study, taken as a whole, reports: Model predictions of ophthalmopathy came a median approximately 6 months before onset.

Patients showing uncontrolled infection, other autoimmune disease, pregnancy or lactation were ineligible. In regard to this clonotype: Its matching antigen is unknown.

RNA transcripts provided the source from which TCR beta CDR3 regions were amplified. First-round RT-PCR targeting the TCR CDR3 was performed with the HTBI primer set. TCRdb re-analysed the multiplex PCR reads in MiXCR, keeping a single row per CDR3 protein. Of around 610,000 distinct CDR3 sequences in the sample, over 12% were seen once. This clonotype originated in a woman aged 35 to 49 with Graves' ophthalmopathy. Material for sequencing was blood.

In DNA, the CDR3 is TGTGCCAGCAGTTTAGTGGGCTCCGGGACCCAGTACTTC. Its protein product is CASSLVGSGTQYF. The chain employs TRBV12-3 or TRBV12-4 and TRBJ2-5; D gene ambiguous. V was clipped by 1 base and J by 7 bases, with 10 bases between them. The CDR3 is made up of 13 amino acids.